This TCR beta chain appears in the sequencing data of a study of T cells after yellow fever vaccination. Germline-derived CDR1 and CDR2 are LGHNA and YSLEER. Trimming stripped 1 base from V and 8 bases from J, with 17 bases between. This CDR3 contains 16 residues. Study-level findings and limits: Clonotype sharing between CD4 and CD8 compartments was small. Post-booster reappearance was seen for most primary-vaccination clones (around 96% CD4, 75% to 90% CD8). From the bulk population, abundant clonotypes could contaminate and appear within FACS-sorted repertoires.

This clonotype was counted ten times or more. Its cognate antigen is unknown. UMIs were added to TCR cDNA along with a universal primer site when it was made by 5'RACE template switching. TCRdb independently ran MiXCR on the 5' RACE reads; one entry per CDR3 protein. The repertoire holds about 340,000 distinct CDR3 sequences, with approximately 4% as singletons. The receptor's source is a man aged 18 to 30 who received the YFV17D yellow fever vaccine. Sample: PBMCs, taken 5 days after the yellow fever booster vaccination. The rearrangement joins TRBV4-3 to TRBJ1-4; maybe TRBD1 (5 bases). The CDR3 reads CASSQGPTGGREKLFF. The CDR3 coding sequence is TGCGCCAGCAGCCAAGGGCCCACAGGAGGACGAGAAAAACTGTTTTTT.